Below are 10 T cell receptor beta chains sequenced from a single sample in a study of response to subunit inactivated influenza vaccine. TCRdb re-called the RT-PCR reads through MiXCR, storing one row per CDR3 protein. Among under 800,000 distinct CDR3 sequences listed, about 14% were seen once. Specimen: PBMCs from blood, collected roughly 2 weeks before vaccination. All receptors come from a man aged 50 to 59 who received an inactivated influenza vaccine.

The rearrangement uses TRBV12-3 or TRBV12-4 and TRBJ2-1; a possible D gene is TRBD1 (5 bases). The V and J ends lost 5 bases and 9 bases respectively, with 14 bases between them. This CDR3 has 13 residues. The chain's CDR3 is CASSTDQGSEQFF. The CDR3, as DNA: TGTGCCAGCAGTACTGACCAGGGAAGTGAGCAGTTCTTC.

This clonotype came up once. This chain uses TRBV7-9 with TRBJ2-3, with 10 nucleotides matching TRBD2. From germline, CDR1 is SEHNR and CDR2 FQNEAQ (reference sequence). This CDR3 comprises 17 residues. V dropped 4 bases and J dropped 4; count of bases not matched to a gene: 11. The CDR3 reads CASSYPRAGGPPDTQYF. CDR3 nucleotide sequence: TGTGCCAGCAGCTACCCAAGAGCGGGGGGGCCTCCAGATACGCAGTATTTT.

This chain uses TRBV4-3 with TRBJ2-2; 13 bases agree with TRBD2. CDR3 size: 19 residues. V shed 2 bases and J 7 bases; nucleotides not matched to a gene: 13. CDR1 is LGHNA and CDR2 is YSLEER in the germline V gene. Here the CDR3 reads CASSQPPAGLAGENGELFF. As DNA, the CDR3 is TGCGCCAGCAGCCAACCCCCCGCCGGACTAGCGGGAGAGAACGGGGAGCTGTTTTTT.

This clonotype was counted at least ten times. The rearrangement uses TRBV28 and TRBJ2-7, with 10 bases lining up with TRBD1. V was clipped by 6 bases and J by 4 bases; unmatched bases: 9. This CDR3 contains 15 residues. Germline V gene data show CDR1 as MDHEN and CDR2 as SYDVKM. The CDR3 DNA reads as TGTGCCAGCAGCCCGCCGGGACAGGGGACATACGAGCAGTACTTC. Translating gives CASSPPGQGTYEQYF.

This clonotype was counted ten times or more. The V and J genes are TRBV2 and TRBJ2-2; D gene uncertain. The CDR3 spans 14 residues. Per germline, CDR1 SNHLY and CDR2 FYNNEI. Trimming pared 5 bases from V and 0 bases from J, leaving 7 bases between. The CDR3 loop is CASSTGTNTGELFF. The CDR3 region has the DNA TGTGCCAGCAGTACTGGAACGAACACCGGGGAGCTGTTTTTT.

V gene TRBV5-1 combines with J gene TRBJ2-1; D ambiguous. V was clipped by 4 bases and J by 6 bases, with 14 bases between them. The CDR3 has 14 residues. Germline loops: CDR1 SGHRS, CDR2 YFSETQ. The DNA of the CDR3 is TGCGCCAGCAGCCCGTTTGCGAGTAGCAATGAGCAGTTCTTC. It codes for CASSPFASSNEQFF. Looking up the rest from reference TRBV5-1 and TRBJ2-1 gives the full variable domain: KAGVTQTPRYLIKTRGQQVTLSCSPISGHRSVSWYQQTPGQGLQFLFEYFSETQRNKGNFPGRFSGRQFSNSRSEMNVSTLELGDSALYLCASSPFASSNEQFFGPGTRLTVL.

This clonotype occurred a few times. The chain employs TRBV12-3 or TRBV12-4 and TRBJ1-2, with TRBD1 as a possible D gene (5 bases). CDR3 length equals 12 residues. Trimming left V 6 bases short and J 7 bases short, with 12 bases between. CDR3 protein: CASRARVAGYTF. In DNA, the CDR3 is TGTGCCAGCAGGGCCAGGGTAGCTGGCTACACCTTC.

DNA of the CDR3: TGTGCCAGCAGCCCAACACCGGGACTAGCATCAGATACGCAGTATTTT. This gives the protein CASSPTPGLASDTQYF. V and J are TRBV7-3 and TRBJ2-3, with 9 bases lining up with TRBD2. CDR3 length equals 16 residues. The trim removed 5 bases at V and 4 bases at J, leaving 10 bases unmatched. Germline CDR1 and CDR2: SGHTA and FQGTGA.

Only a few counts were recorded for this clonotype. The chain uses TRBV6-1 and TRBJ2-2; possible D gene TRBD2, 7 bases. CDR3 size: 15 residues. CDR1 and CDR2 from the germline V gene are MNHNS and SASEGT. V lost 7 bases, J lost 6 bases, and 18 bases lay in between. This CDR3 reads CASTTAGAQSGELFF. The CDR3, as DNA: TGTGCCAGCACAACGGCGGGGGCTCAGTCCGGGGAGCTGTTTTTT.

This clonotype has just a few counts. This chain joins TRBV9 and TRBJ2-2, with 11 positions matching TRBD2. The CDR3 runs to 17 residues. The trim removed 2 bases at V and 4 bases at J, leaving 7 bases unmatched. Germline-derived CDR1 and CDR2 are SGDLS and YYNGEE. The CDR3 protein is CASSVIAGGPITGELFF. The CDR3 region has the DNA TGTGCCAGCAGCGTCATAGCGGGGGGGCCGATCACCGGGGAGCTGTTTTTT.